This T cell receptor beta chain came from a study of CD8 T cells in Susac syndrome. The V end was cut by 4 bases, the J end by 8 bases, with 15 bases between. There are 14 residues in the CDR3. Germline lookup yields CDR1 GTSNPN and CDR2 SVGIG (reference sequence). An amount of RNA that ranged from roughly 0.5 to 1 ug was reverse transcribed with random hexamers. It was immunoSEQ multiplex PCR that amplified TCR beta CDR3 across 54 Vbeta and 13 Jbeta. TCRdb called the immunoSEQ multiplex PCR reads again in MiXCR, with one record for every CDR3 protein. The profile shows 150,000 to 200,000 distinct CDR3 sequences, about 93% of them singletons.

This clonotype originated in a human donor in good health. The rearrangement joins TRBV30 to TRBJ1-6, with a weak D call TRBD1 (5 bases). Sequencing was carried out using CD4+ T cells from PBMCs. This chain's CDR3 is CAWTPGLWDSPLHF. The CDR3 nucleotides are TGTGCCTGGACCCCGGGACTTTGGGATTCACCCCTCCACTTT.